This T cell receptor beta chain was profiled in a study of blood T cell repertoires in COVID-19. Overall study: Acute-phase and convalescent COVID-19 samples originated in the United States, Italy and Spain. From T cells, B-cell-depleted T cells, or PBMCs came the material, which was cDNA or gDNA.

The authors' processing: Reference gene primer amplification in the assay estimated nucleated cell counts. Sequencing was performed with immunoSEQ multiplex PCR; in TCRdb, only in-frame clones are kept and a portion is missing. V, J and clone size are taken as reported in that table, and D and trimming were inferred from the DNA itself. The sample shows roughly 95,000 clones, under 85% of them seen only once. V dropped 7 bases and J dropped 2 bases, with 12 bases sitting between them. The CDR3 length is 13 residues. Germline loops: CDR1 MDHEN, CDR2 SYDVKM. Sequenced input: peripheral blood. This sequence joins TRBV28 and TRBJ2-7; TRBD1 might be the D (5 bases). This clonotype originated in a human donor in a cohort sampled during active COVID-19. The CDR3 here is CASMGQAPYEQYF. The CDR3, as DNA: TGTGCCAGCATGGGGCAGGCACCCTACGAGCAGTACTTC.